This record concerns one T cell receptor beta chain sequence. The length of the CDR3 is 13 residues. Germline CDR1 reads WNHNN; CDR2 reads SYGVQD (reference sequence). V dropped 0 bases and J dropped 4 bases, with 7 bases sitting between them. This sample is part of a study of PD-L1 blockade in urothelial cancer. About the study: Each blood sample yielded a median of about 150,000 T cells.

This sample's time point: peripheral blood 6 weeks after treatment start. Urothelial carcinoma in patients was locally advanced or metastatic. TCRdb's table, derived via immunoSEQ multiplex PCR, lists solely in-frame clones and lacks some. Counted here are around 110,000 clones, 80% to 90% occurring once; the ten biggest clones make up 1.5% to 2%. The starting material was PBMCs, obtained around atezolizumab (anti-PD-L1) treatment. The J gene is TRBJ2-7, the V gene TRBV10-1; unclear D gene. This TCR came from a man in his sixties with urothelial cancer. As DNA, the CDR3 is TGCGCCAGCAGTGAGTCAACGGGTTACGAGCAGTACTTC. Translation gives CASSESTGYEQYF.